This TCR beta chain was identified in a study of T cell responses to AZD1222 COVID-19 vaccine (dated by TCRdb to the early 2020s). Background on the whole study: AZD1222 recipients given second doses at about 4 weeks or at about 12 weeks were pooled, since spike-specific TCR depth and breadth were not found to differ between the two schedules. TCR sequencing covered some 240 trial participants: approximately 200 given two doses of AZD1222 and approximately 25 given two doses of MenACWY control vaccine. Trial participants were enrolled by age into subgroups of 18-55, 56-69 and 70-plus years, and around 140, 26 and 57 TCR-sequenced participants, respectively, were included in these subgroups.

Compared with germline, V lacks 3 bases and J lacks 2 bases; bases without a gene match: 3. Sequences MRHNA (CDR1) and SNTAGT (CDR2) are obtained from the germline V gene. The cysteine opens and the phenylalanine closes a CDR3 of 15 amino acids. Here the CDR3 DNA is all that survives: 45 bases in frame from base 1. The CDR3 regions of human TCRbeta chains were analyzed by immunosequencing. The authors' pipeline ran thus. TCRs in the repertoires were matched against a reference library of SARS-CoV-2-specific TCRs that had been generated with the MIRA antigen-specificity platform. Breadth was defined as the fraction of unique TCRs that were SARS-CoV-2-associated, and depth was defined as the fraction of total T cells that were SARS-CoV-2-associated. Using the MIRA data, every spike-specific TCR was mapped to the spike region that the TCR reacted to and assigned to either a CD4 or a CD8 class. Log10-transformed breadth and depth values were compared by one-way ANOVA with Sidak's multiple comparisons tests. As stored in TCRdb, this immuneACCESS dataset retains in-frame rearrangements with V and J assigned. A fraction of the clones does not appear; measured against another copy, unresolved V genes explain less than half of the discrepancy, and the remainder lacks a known reason. The V and J calls and clone size come from that table; D and trimming were worked out from the DNA. A total of some 98,000 clones appear in this sample, around nine tenths of them only once. The leading ten clones occupy about 14% of the sample.

Concerning this clone: Its target antigen remains unknown. Base qualities are not provided; no much larger clone lies one nucleotide away.

Sample time point, as interpreted from the label and publication: baseline before first vaccination. Vaccinee samples came from UK trials COV001 and COV002, including a single-blind randomized controlled phase 2/3 trial of AZD1222 (ChAdOx1 nCoV-19) in healthy adults. For TCRbeta chain sequencing, PBMC samples were collected from trial participants at day 0 and at day 28 after the second dose. General findings and caveats noted by the study authors: No day 14 peak-response samples were available, so repertoires were characterized only after the peak T cell response. After two AZD1222 doses, both the breadth and the depth of spike-specific TCRs were significantly higher than at day 0 and than in MenACWY recipients. Participants were mostly white British, with more females than males. The authors suggested clonal diversity may have been underestimated. Epitopes outside the regions mutated in the B.1.351 and B.1.1.7 variants were reportedly recognized by nearly half of the unique spike-specific TCRs. The vaccine-associated CD4 TCRs covered the entire spike protein, and the dominant responses fell in regions 160-218 and 743-854. The 56-69-year group was small, and its depth increase did not reach significance, likely because of low power. Conclusions about previously exposed vaccinees were limited because only six AZD1222 recipients were SARS-CoV-2 seropositive at baseline.

The sequence came from an adult in good health. In this chain, TRBV6-4 is recombined with TRBJ2-7, with 11 bases matching TRBD2. The starting material was peripheral blood, obtained on day 0 of AZD1222 vaccination. CDR3 reads: CASSELAGATYEQYF. The DNA reads TGTGCCAGCAGTGAACTAGCGGGGGCCACCTACGAGCAGTACTTC.